This T cell receptor (beta chain) emerged from a study of blood T cell repertoires in COVID-19. Study processing details: Estimation of nucleated cell counts was performed using reference gene primer amplification. The table came from immunoSEQ multiplex PCR; TCRdb's copy has only in-frame clones and leaves some out. Clone size and the V and J calls come from that table; the DNA yielded D and trimming. The table has over 90,000 clones, around 88% seen once. Germline CDR1 reads SQVTM; CDR2 reads ANQGSEA. The CDR3 length is 14 residues. The trim removed 7 bases at V and 1 base at J, leaving 6 bases unmatched.

Input material: peripheral blood. V gene TRBV29-1 combines with J gene TRBJ2-3; 9 bases are a match to TRBD2. The receptor was isolated from a man aged 80 or over with acute or convalescent COVID-19. The CDR3 sequence is CSGHPSGGTDTQYF. The CDR3 DNA reads as TGCAGCGGGCATCCTAGCGGGGGCACAGATACGCAGTATTTT.